This T cell receptor (beta chain) was retrieved from a study of T cells expressing NK-cell markers. As regards this clonotype: Its specificity is not known.

The CDR3 spans 16 residues. Per germline, CDR1 MNHEY and CDR2 SMNVEV (reference sequence). With the 5' RACE reads reprocessed, TCRdb shows one record per CDR3 protein and no DNA. The sample table includes 150,000 or so distinct CDR3 sequences. Study findings and constraints: Expanded NKG2C+ T cell clones were not confirmed as HCMV-specific.

The clonotype was recovered from a woman aged 50 to 60 in good health. Sequences were obtained from blood T cells: a sorted CD56 or NKG2C T cell subset, CD4+ or CD8+ T cells, or bulk PBMC T cells (not recorded which). The chain combines TRBV27 with TRBJ2-3; TCRdb selects TRBD2, and the lack of DNA leaves this call unchecked. CDR3 amino acids: CASSPEASGSPDTQYF.